The clone carrying this T cell receptor (beta chain) occurred once. Its cognate antigen is unknown. Repertoires were generated with immunoSEQ multiplex PCR, while TCRdb's copy carries only in-frame clones and drops some. This table has 80,000 or so clones, around nine tenths appearing once. This sample stems from a study of T cell responses to AZD1222 COVID-19 vaccine. Overall study findings and caveats: Of spike-specific TCRs, nearly half reportedly target regions left unmutated in variants. At 160-218 and 743-854, vaccine-associated CD4 TCRs were dominant, and they spanned spike.

The CDR3 totals 13 residues. The germline V gene has CDR1 SGHTA and CDR2 FQGTGA. Trimming took off 5 bases at V and 11 bases at J, with 16 bases between the two ends. Sequenced here: peripheral blood, sampled on day 0 of MenACWY control vaccination. The chain employs TRBV7-3 and TRBJ2-1; the D gene is possibly TRBD1 (6 bases). The receptor was derived from an adult in good health. The CDR3 loop reads CASSPPDSFQQFF. The CDR3 bases are TGTGCCAGCAGCCCCCCGGACAGTTTTCAGCAGTTCTTC.